The T cell receptor beta chain described here comes from a study of lymphopenia after photon versus proton radiotherapy. Regarding the study as a whole: Under photons, naive T cells and diversity fell while effector/memory populations rose. A bigger post-nadir fall in TCR diversity correlated inversely with survival time in deceased patients.

Germline values: CDR1 GTSNPN, CDR2 SVGIG (reference sequence). The V and J ends lost 4 bases and 0 bases respectively, with 9 bases between them. The CDR3 has 14 amino acids. This clone came up a few times. The antigen is unknown. The table came from immunoSEQ multiplex PCR; TCRdb's copy has only in-frame clones and leaves some out. Of 2,000 or so clones in the sample, just over 75% were seen once. The rearrangement links TRBV30 to TRBJ2-2; no clear D. The sequence was obtained from a man older than 75 with cholangiocarcinoma. Sequenced here: peripheral blood, sampled from a patient treated with photon-based radiotherapy. CDR3 in DNA: TGTGCCTGGATGATAGGGTCGAACACCGGGGAGCTGTTTTTT. This translates into CAWMIGSNTGELFF. The full variable domain, completed using reference TRBV30 and TRBJ2-2, is SQTIHQWPATLVQPVGSPLSLECTVEGTSNPNLYWYRQAAGRGLQLLFYSVGIGQISSEVPQNLSASRPQDRQFILSSKKLLLSDSGFYLCAWMIGSNTGELFFGEGSRLTVL.